Listed here is a single T cell receptor beta chain. The sample is drawn from a study of blood T cell repertoires in COVID-19. The wider study: T cells, B-cell-depleted T cells, or PBMCs supplied cDNA or gDNA.

Per the authors' pipeline: For nucleated cells, counts were estimated from reference gene primer amplification. Method: immunoSEQ multiplex PCR; TCRdb's copy keeps in-frame clones and lacks some. V and J calls and clone size are given by that table; D and trimming were obtained from the DNA. The repertoire holds 200,000 to 250,000 clones, with roughly 75% as singletons. The trim removed 0 bases at V and 0 bases at J, leaving 11 bases unmatched. Germline CDR1 reads ENHRY; CDR2 reads SYGVKD. This CDR3 spans 19 amino acids. This sequence was found in a woman aged 65 to 85 with acute or convalescent COVID-19. This chain joins TRBV10-3 and TRBJ1-2, with TRBD1 matching over 9 bases. Sequenced sample: peripheral blood. The CDR3: CAISESRGQGKWANYGYTF. The CDR3 bases are TGTGCCATCAGTGAGTCTAGAGGACAGGGGAAATGGGCTAACTATGGCTACACCTTC.